This TCR beta chain appears in the sequencing data of a study of blood T cell repertoires in COVID-19. For the study at large: COVID-19 samples from acute and convalescent phases originated in the United States, Italy and Spain. The cDNA or gDNA used as material had been derived from T cells, B-cell-depleted T cells, or PBMCs.

In the source study's methods: The authors estimated nucleated cell counts from reference gene primer amplification. The repertoire was sequenced with immunoSEQ multiplex PCR; TCRdb's copy has only in-frame clones and lacks some. That table is the source of V, J and clone size, and D and trimming were worked out from the DNA. The sample contains 110,000 to 150,000 clones, 86% of which appear only once. This TCR was recovered from a woman aged 55-70 years with acute or convalescent COVID-19. Source material: peripheral blood.

The CDR3 DNA reads TGTGCCAGCAGTGGGACAAACTCCTACGAGCAGTACTTC. Amino acids: CASSGTNSYEQYF. The V call is TRBV12-3 or TRBV12-4, the J call TRBJ2-7, with D perhaps TRBD1 (6 bases). The CDR3 extends over 13 amino acids. The V end lost 5 bases, the J end lost 0 bases, and 8 bases lay between the germline ends.